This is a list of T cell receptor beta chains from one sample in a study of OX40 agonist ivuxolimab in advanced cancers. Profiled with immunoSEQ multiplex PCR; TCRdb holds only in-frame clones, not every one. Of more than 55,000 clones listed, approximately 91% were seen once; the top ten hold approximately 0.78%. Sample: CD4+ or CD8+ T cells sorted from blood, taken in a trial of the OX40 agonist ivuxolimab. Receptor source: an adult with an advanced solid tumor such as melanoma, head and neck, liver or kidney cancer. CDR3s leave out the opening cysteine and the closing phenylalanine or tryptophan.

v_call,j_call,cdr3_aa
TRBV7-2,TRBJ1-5,ASSSPAGLAGNQPQH
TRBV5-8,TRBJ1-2,ASSLFGGKDGYT
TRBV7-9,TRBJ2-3,ASSLGEAGVSDTQY
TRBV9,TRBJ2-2,ASSVGLAGGLMATGELF
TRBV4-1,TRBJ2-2,ASSQALTSGSRTGELF
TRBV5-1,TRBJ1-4,ASSYRTNEKLF
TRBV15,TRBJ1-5,ATSVGLNQPQH
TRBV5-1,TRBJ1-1,ASSPAGSRVYTEAF
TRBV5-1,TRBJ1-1,ASSNGIGGGTEAF
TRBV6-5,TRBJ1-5,ASSFDRDGQPQH
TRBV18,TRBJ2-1,ASSSQQRSYNEQF
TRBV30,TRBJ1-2,ARNQGFGYT
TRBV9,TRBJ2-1,ASSRTRIYNEQF
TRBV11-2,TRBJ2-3,ASSLDPGGSITDTQY
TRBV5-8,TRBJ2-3,ASSSPAQPGQDTQY
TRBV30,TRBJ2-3,AWSVRGPDTQY
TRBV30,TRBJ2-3,AWSTSGGSGAQY
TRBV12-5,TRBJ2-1,ASGLDRGIIHNEQF
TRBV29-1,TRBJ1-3,SVEERTPGNTIY
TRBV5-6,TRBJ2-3,ASSFVTGRADTQY
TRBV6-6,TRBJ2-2,ASSYSWGRSGELF
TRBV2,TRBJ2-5,ASSQKGWGPGRETQY
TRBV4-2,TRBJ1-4,ASSQEGDTGPSNEKLF
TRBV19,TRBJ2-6,ASRVLGSSGANVLT
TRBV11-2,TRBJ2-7,ASSLGVLPYEQY
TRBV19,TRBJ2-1,ASTTGTGARQQF
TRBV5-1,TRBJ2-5,ASSPDNRRETQY
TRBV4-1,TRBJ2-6,ASSQVGSLLRSGANVLT
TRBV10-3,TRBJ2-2,AINSAGSGELF
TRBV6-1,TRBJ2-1,ASSEASGIRHEQF
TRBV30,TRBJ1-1,AWSVGPSETC
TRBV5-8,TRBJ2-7,ASSLVPAASYEQY
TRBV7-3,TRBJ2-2,ASSSRGGGTGELF